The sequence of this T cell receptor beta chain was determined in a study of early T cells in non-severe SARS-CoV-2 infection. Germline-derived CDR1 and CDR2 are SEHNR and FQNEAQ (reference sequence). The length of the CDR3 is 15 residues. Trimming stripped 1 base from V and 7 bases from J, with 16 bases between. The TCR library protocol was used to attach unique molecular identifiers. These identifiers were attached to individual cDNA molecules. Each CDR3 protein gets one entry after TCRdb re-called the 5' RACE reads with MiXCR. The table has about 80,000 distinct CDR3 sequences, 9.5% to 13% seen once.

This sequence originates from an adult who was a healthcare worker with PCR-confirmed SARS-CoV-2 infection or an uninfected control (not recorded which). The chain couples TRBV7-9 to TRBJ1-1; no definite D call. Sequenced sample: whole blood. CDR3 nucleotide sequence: TGTGCCAGCAGCTTAGAACCGGGAAAGTCTGGTGAAGCTTTCTTT. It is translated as CASSLEPGKSGEAFF.